The source of this T cell receptor beta chain is a study of blood T cells in healthy people across ages. Study-wide results and limits: Calculation of diversity from one million T cells yielded estimates considered to be underestimates.

The V and J ends lost 1 base and 12 bases respectively, with 7 bases between them. This CDR3 is built from 12 residues. CDR1 and CDR2 from the germline V gene are SGHTA and FQGNSA. In the case of this clonotype: Its antigen is still unknown.

A second PCR, run for roughly 7 to 11 cycles, used a sample-barcoded 5' primer plus a J-beta primer mix. TCRdb redid the calling of the 5' RACE reads with MiXCR, one entry per CDR3 protein. The repertoire holds about 970,000 distinct CDR3 sequences, with 51% as singletons. Sequenced material: blood. The clonotype was recovered from an older woman in good health. V is TRBV7-2 and J is TRBJ1-6; D is unclear. CDR3 DNA: TGTGCCAGCAGCTTAGGAGTTGGACCCCTCCACTTT. Translating gives CASSLGVGPLHF.